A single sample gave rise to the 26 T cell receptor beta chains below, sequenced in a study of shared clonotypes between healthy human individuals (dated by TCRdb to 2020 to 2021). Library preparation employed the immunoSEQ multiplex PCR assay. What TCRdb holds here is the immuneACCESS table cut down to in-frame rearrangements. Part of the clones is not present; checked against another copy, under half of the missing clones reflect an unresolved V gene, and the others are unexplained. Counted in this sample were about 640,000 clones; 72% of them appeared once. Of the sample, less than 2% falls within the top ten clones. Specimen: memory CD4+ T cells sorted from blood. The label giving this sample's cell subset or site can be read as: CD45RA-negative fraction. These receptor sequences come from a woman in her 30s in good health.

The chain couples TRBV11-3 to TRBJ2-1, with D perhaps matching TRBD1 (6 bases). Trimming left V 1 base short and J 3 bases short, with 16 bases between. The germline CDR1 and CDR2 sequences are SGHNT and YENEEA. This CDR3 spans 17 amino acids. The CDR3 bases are TGTGCCAGCAGCTTAGGTTCAGGGGCAGGGCACTACAATGAGCAGTTCTTC. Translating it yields CASSLGSGAGHYNEQFF. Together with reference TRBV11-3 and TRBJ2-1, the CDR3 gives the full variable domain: EAGVVQSPRYKIIEKKQPVAFWCNPISGHNTLYWYLQNLGQGPELLIRYENEEAVDDSQLPKDRFSAERLKGVDSTLKIQPAELGDSAVYLCASSLGSGAGHYNEQFFGPGTRLTVL.

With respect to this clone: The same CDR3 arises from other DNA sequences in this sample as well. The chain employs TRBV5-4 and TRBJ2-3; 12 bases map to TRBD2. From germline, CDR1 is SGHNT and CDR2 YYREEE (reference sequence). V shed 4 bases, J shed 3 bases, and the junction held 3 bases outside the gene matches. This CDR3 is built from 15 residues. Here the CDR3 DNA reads TGTGCCAGCAGCCTAACTAGCGGGAGGACAGATACGCAGTATTTT. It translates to CASSLTSGRTDTQYF.

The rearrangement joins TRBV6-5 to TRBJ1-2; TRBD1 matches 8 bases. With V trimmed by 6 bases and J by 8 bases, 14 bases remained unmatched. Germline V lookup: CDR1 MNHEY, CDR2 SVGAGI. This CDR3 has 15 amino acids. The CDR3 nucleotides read TGTGCCAGCAGCCAGGGACAGGTCAGCAGTGGGGGCTACACCTTC. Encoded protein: CASSQGQVSSGGYTF.

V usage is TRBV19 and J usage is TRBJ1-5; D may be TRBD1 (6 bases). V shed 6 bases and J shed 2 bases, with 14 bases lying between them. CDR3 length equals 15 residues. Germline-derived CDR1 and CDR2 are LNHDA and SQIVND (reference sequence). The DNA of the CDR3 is TGTGCCAGTAGACCACAGGGATCTGGCAATCAGCCCCAGCATTTT. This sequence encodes CASRPQGSGNQPQHF.

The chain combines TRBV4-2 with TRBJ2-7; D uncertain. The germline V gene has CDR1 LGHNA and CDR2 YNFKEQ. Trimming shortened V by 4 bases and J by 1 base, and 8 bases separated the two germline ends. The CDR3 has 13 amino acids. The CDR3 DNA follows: TGTGCCAGCAGCCCCGCAGAATCCTACGAGCAGTACTTC. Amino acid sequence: CASSPAESYEQYF.

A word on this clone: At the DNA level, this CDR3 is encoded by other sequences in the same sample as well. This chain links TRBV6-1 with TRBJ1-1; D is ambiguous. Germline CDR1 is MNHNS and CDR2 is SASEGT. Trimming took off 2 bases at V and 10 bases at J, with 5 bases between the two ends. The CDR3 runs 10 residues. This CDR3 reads CASSEYRAFF. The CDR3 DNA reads TGTGCCAGCAGTGAATATAGAGCTTTCTTT.

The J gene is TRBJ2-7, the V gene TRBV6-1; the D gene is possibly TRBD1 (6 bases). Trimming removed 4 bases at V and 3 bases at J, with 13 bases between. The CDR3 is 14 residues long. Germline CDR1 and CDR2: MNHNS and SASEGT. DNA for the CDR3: TGTGCCAGCAGTGGGTGGGCAGGGGTCTACGAGCAGTACTTC. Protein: CASSGWAGVYEQYF.

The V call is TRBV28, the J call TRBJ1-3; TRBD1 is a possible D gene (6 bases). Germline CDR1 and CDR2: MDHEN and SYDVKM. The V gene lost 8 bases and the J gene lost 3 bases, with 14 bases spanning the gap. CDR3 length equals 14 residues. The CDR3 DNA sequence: TGTGCCAGCTCAGGAGGGGGGTATGGAAACACCATATATTTT. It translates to CASSGGGYGNTIYF.

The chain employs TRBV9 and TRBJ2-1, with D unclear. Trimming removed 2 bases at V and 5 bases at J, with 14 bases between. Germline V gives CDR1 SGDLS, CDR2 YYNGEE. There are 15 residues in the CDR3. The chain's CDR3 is CASSVREKQDNEQFF. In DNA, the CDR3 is TGTGCCAGCAGCGTCAGAGAAAAGCAGGACAATGAGCAGTTCTTC.

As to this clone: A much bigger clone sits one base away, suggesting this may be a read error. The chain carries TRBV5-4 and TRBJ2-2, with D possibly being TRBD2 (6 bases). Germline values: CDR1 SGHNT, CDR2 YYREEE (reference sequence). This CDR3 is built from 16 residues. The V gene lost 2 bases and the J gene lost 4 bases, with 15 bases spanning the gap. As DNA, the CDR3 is TGTGCCAGCAGCTTTGGGGTGGGGGGAACCACCGGGGAGCTGTTTTTT. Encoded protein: CASSFGVGGTTGELFF.

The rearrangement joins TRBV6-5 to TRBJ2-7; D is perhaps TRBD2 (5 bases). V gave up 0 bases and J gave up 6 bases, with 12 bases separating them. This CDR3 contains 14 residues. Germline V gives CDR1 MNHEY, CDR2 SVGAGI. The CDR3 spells CASSYSTGVTEQYF. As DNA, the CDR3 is TGTGCCAGCAGTTACTCGACCGGGGTCACCGAGCAGTACTTC.

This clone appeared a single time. CDR3 nucleotides: TGTGCCAGCAGCAAAGGGTCAATCCGACCTATCGAGCAGTACTTC. Its translation: CASSKGSIRPIEQYF. This chain uses TRBV5-6 with TRBJ2-7, with no clear D. The CDR3 loop spans 15 amino acids. The V end was cut by 4 bases, the J end by 6 bases, with 20 bases between. Germline-derived CDR1 and CDR2 are SGHDT and YYEEEE.

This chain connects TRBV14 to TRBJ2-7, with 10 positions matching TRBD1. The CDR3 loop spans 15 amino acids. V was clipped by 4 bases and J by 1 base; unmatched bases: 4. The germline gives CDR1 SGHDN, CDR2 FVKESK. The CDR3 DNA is TGTGCCAGCAGCCCCCTGGACAGGGGGTCCTACGAGCAGTACTTC. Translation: CASSPLDRGSYEQYF.

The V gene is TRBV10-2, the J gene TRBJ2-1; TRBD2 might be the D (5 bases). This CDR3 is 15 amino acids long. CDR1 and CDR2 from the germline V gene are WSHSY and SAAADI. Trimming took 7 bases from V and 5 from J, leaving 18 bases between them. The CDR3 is CASNKDSGKDNEQFF. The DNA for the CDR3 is TGCGCCAGCAACAAGGACTCCGGAAAGGACAATGAGCAGTTCTTC.

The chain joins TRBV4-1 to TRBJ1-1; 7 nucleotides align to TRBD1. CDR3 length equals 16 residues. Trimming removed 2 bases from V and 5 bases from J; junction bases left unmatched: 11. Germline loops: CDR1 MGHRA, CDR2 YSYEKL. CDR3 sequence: CASSQSGGRAETEAFF. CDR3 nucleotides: TGCGCCAGCAGCCAATCAGGGGGTAGGGCCGAAACTGAAGCTTTCTTT.

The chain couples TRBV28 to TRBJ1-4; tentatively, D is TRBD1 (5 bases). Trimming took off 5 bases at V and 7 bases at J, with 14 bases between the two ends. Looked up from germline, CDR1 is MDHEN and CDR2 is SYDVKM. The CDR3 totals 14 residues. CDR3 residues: CASSRGLAAEKLFF. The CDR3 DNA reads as TGTGCCAGCAGTCGGGGGTTAGCGGCTGAAAAACTGTTTTTT.

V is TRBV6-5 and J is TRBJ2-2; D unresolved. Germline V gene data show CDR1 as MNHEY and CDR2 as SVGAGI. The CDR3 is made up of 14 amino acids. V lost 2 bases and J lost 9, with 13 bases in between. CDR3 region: CASSYTLQFRELFF. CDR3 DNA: TGTGCCAGCAGTTACACTCTACAGTTCCGGGAGCTGTTTTTT.

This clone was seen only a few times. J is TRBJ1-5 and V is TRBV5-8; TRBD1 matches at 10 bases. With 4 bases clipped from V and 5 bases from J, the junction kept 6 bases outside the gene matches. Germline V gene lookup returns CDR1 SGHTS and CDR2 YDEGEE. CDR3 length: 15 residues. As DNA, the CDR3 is TGTGCCAGCAGCCACCGGACAGGGGGGGATCAGCCCCAGCATTTT. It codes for CASSHRTGGDQPQHF.

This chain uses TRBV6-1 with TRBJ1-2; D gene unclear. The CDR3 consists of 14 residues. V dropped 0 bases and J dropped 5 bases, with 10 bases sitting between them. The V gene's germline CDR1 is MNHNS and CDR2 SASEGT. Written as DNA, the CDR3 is TGTGCCAGCAGTGAAGCTTCGGTGTCTTATGGCTACACCTTC. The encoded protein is CASSEASVSYGYTF.

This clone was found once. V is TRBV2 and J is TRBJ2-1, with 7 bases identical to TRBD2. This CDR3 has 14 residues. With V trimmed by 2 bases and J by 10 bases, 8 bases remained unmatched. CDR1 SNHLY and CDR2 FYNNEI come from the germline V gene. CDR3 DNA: TGTGCCAGCAGTGAATATACTAGCGTTGGCGAGCAGTTCTTC. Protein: CASSEYTSVGEQFF.

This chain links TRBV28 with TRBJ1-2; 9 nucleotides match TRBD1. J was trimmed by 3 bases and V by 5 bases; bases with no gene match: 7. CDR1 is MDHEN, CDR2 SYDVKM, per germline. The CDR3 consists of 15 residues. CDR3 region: CASSPSDRGDYGYTF. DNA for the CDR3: TGTGCCAGCAGTCCGTCGGACAGGGGTGACTATGGCTACACCTTC.

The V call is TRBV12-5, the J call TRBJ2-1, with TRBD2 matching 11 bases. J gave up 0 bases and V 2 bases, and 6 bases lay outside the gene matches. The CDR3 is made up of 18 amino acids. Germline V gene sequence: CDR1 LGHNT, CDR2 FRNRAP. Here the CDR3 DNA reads TGTGCTAGTGGTTTGAGGCTAGCGGGGGGTAGCTCCTACAATGAGCAGTTCTTC. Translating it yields CASGLRLAGGSSYNEQFF.

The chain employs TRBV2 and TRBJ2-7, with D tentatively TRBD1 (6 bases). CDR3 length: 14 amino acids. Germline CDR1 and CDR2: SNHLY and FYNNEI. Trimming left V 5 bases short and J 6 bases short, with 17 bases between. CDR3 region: CASSLQGHRVEQYF. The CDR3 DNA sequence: TGTGCCAGCAGTCTTCAGGGCCACAGGGTCGAGCAGTACTTC.

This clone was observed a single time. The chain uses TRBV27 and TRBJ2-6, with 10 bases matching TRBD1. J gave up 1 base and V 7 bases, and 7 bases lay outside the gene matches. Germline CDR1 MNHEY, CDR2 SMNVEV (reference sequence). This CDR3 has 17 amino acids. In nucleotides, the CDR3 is TGTGCCAGCACTCGACAGGGGGCTGGTTCTGGGGCCAACGTCCTGACTTTC. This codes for CASTRQGAGSGANVLTF.

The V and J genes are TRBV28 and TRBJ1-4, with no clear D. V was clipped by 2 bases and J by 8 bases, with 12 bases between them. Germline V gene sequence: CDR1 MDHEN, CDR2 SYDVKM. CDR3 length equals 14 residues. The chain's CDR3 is CASSLRLSLEKLFF. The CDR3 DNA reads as TGTGCCAGCAGTTTACGCCTTAGCCTGGAAAAACTGTTTTTT. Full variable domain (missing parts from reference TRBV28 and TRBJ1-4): DVKVTQSSRYLVKRTGEKVFLECVQDMDHENMFWYRQDPGLGLRLIYFSYDVKMKEKGDIPEGYSVSREKKERFSLILESASTNQTSMYLCASSLRLSLEKLFFGSGTQLSVL.

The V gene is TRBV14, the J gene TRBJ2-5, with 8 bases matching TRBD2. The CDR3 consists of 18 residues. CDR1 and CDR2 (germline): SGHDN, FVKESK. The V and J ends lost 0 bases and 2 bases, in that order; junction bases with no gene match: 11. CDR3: CASSQDPLRGGRQETQYF. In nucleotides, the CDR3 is TGTGCCAGCAGCCAAGATCCCTTGAGGGGCGGGAGGCAAGAGACCCAGTACTTC.